This T cell receptor beta chain derives from a study of CD8 T cells in ankylosing spondylitis. Study-wide points: Disease-linked clones were CD8+ and relatively rare in peripheral blood. What appeared characteristic of ankylosing spondylitis blood was a TCR beta motif of several highly homologous variants. Matched ankylosing spondylitis synovial fluid reportedly contained a significantly enriched population of disease-linked clones.

There are many counts of this clonotype. Its antigen remains unidentified. V gave up 5 bases and J gave up 4 bases; unmatched junction bases: 9. The CDR3 covers 17 residues. The germline gives CDR1 MDHEN, CDR2 SYDVKM. In TCRdb, the 5' RACE reads were re-called with MiXCR into one record per CDR3 protein. The sample consists of 200,000 to 250,000 distinct CDR3 sequences, about 10% of them appearing once. This TCR was recovered from a male donor with ankylosing spondylitis or in good health (not recorded which). This chain connects TRBV28 to TRBJ2-1; 12 bases line up with TRBD2. The sample consisted of blood, either unsorted or a sorted T cell fraction (not recorded which). The CDR3 DNA sequence: TGTGCCAGCAGTATTCCCGGGACTAGCGGGCGTTACAATGAGCAGTTCTTC. Its protein product is CASSIPGTSGRYNEQFF.